The next 32 T cell receptor beta chains were all read from a single sample in a study of T-cell reconstitution after alpha-beta-depleted transplantation in children. The library targeted TCRbeta and was prepared with unique molecular identifiers. TCRdb itself ran the PCR reads through MiXCR, one entry per CDR3 protein. The repertoire holds more than 400,000 distinct CDR3 sequences, with about 45% as singletons. This specimen consisted of PBMCs, obtained before TCRalphabeta/CD19-depleted stem cell transplant. The source of these receptors is a girl aged 2-10 years with aplastic anemia, due to receive a stem cell transplant.

The table lists this clonotype with many counts. This sequence joins TRBV29-1 and TRBJ2-1; D is unclear. Trimming stripped 4 bases from V and 5 bases from J, with 6 bases between. CDR1 is SQVTM, CDR2 ANQGSEA, per germline. The CDR3 sequence is 11 residues long. CDR3 sequence (DNA): TGCAGCGTTGTCCCAGACAATGAGCAGTTCTTC. It yields the protein CSVVPDNEQFF.

The rearrangement uses TRBV7-2 and TRBJ2-1; D is unclear. Looked up from germline, CDR1 is SGHTA and CDR2 is FQGNSA. The CDR3 extends over 16 amino acids. The V end lost 4 bases, the J end lost 2 bases, and 15 bases lay between the germline ends. The DNA for the CDR3 is TGTGCCAGCAGCTCGAGACCTGGCAACACCTACAATGAGCAGTTCTTC. Encoded protein: CASSSRPGNTYNEQFF.

The chain uses TRBV7-9 and TRBJ2-7; 8 bases are a match to TRBD2. The V and J ends lost 3 bases and 4 bases, in that order; junction bases with no gene match: 11. The germline V gene encodes CDR1 SEHNR and CDR2 FQNEAQ (reference sequence). This CDR3 region has 16 residues. CDR3 coding DNA: TGTGCCAGCAGCTTTTCGGGCGGGGGGCGTTGGTACGAGCAGTACTTC. As protein: CASSFSGGGRWYEQYF. Looking up the rest from reference TRBV7-9 and TRBJ2-7 gives the full variable domain: DTGVSQNPRHKITKRGQNVTFRCDPISEHNRLYWYRQTLGQGPEFLTYFQNEAQLEKSRLLSDRFSAERPKGSFSTLEIQRTEQGDSAMYLCASSFSGGGRWYEQYFGPGTRLTVT.

This clonotype was recorded many times. The chain uses TRBV9 and TRBJ2-1; D is tentatively TRBD1 or TRBD2 (5 bases each). This CDR3 contains 15 residues. Germline V gene data show CDR1 as SGDLS and CDR2 as YYNGEE. V shed 3 bases and J shed 6 bases, with 16 bases lying between them. CDR3 nucleotide sequence: TGTGCCAGCAGCGCCTTATCCGGGGCCCTCAATGAGCAGTTCTTC. Translated: CASSALSGALNEQFF.

The chain recombines TRBV6-5 with TRBJ2-1; possible D gene TRBD2, 6 bases. The CDR3 extends over 16 amino acids. V was trimmed by 4 bases and J by 6 bases, leaving 19 bases between them. CDR1 and CDR2 (germline): MNHEY, SVGAGI. The CDR3 DNA reads TGTGCCAGCAGTTCTCCCCGGGACTCCCCCGGCAATGAGCAGTTCTTC. As protein: CASSSPRDSPGNEQFF.

This clonotype was detected many times. The chain links TRBV7-8 to TRBJ2-7, with D perhaps being TRBD1 or TRBD2 (5 bases each). The CDR3 consists of 14 residues. Germline V gene data show CDR1 as SGHVS and CDR2 as FQNEAQ. Trimming removed 5 bases from V and 2 bases from J, with 13 bases in between. Here the CDR3 DNA reads TGTGCCAGCAGCGACTGGGACCCAACCTACGAGCAGTACTTC. This encodes CASSDWDPTYEQYF. The variable domain in full, completed from reference TRBV7-8 and TRBJ2-7, reads GAGVSQSPRYKVAKRGQDVALRCDPISGHVSLFWYQQALGQGPEFLTYFQNEAQLDKSGLPSDRFFAERPEGSVSTLKIQRTQQEDSAVYLCASSDWDPTYEQYFGPGTRLTVT.

The V call is TRBV28, the J call TRBJ2-5; TRBD2 agrees at 12 bases. Per the germline V gene, CDR1 is MDHEN and CDR2 is SYDVKM. The V gene end was trimmed by 6 bases and the J gene end by 4 bases; junction bases not matched to a gene: 9. The CDR3 loop spans 16 amino acids. The CDR3 nucleotides read TGTGCCAGCAGCTCTCCGCAGGGACTAGCGGGAGAGACCCAGTACTTC. Amino acid sequence: CASSSPQGLAGETQYF.

The chain links TRBV5-1 to TRBJ2-5; a weak D match, TRBD2 (5 bases). The CDR3 sequence is 15 residues long. CDR1 and CDR2 from the germline V gene are SGHRS and YFSETQ. Trimming took 5 bases from V and 4 from J, leaving 18 bases between them. The CDR3 is CASRAAYRGPETQYF. CDR3 DNA sequence: TGCGCCAGCAGGGCCGCCTACCGAGGGCCAGAGACCCAGTACTTC.

The rearrangement links TRBV6-5 to TRBJ2-1; D tentatively reads TRBD1 or TRBD2 (5 bases each). The V and J ends lost 2 bases and 2 bases respectively, with 10 bases between them. CDR3 size: 15 residues. CDR1 MNHEY and CDR2 SVGAGI come from the germline V gene. The DNA for the CDR3 is TGTGCCAGCAGTTACGGGACCGCGGCCTACAATGAGCAGTTCTTC. Translation: CASSYGTAAYNEQFF.

The chain is built from TRBV6-1 and TRBJ2-3, with 11 bases matching TRBD2. V was pared by 6 bases and J by 8 bases, with 10 bases of the junction left unmatched. The CDR3 consists of 15 residues. CDR1 MNHNS and CDR2 SASEGT come from the germline V gene. CDR3 nucleotides: TGTGCCAGCAGGAGGACTAGCGGGCCCCAGGGTACGCAGTATTTT. Protein: CASRRTSGPQGTQYF.

The V call is TRBV6-1, the J call TRBJ2-3, with 8 positions matching TRBD2. Germline trimming cut 6 bases from V and 4 bases from J; bases unmatched to any gene: 6. Looked up from germline, CDR1 is MNHNS and CDR2 is SASEGT. This CDR3 region has 14 residues. This CDR3 reads CASRVAGNADTQYF. Here the CDR3 DNA reads TGTGCCAGCAGAGTAGCGGGGAATGCAGATACGCAGTATTTT.

This chain connects TRBV10-3 to TRBJ2-2; possibly TRBD2 for D (5 bases). Trimming removed 6 bases from V and 0 bases from J, with 14 bases in between. The CDR3 length is 16 residues. CDR1 is ENHRY, CDR2 SYGVKD, per germline. This CDR3 is CAISWGSDANTGELFF. The CDR3 DNA follows: TGTGCCATCAGCTGGGGTAGCGACGCGAACACCGGGGAGCTGTTTTTT.

The chain has TRBV5-8 and TRBJ2-1, with a possible D match to TRBD2 (6 bases). Per germline, CDR1 SGHTS and CDR2 YDEGEE. Trimming stripped 1 base from V and 8 bases from J, with 10 bases between. The CDR3 sequence is 13 residues long. The CDR3 DNA follows: TGTGCCAGCAGCTTGCTAGCGTATGATGAGCAGTTCTTC. Amino acid sequence: CASSLLAYDEQFF.

The chain employs TRBV10-3 and TRBJ2-7, with D perhaps matching TRBD1 or TRBD2 (5 bases each). The CDR3 is 15 amino acids. The V gene's germline CDR1 is ENHRY and CDR2 SYGVKD. Trimming pared 5 bases from V and 3 bases from J, leaving 17 bases between. The CDR3 protein is CAISFGNRDHYEQYF. CDR3 sequence (DNA): TGTGCCATCAGTTTTGGGAACCGGGACCACTACGAGCAGTACTTC.

The rearrangement links TRBV5-1 to TRBJ2-3; D gene unclear. The CDR3 sequence is 14 residues long. Per the germline V gene, CDR1 is SGHRS and CDR2 is YFSETQ. V lost 2 bases to trimming and J lost 0 bases, with 7 bases between them. Here the CDR3 DNA reads TGCGCCAGCAGCTTCAGCGCTAGCACAGATACGCAGTATTTT. Translation: CASSFSASTDTQYF.

The rearrangement uses TRBV12-3 or TRBV12-4 and TRBJ1-5, with D possibly TRBD1 on 6 matching bases. Between the trimmed V and J ends, which lost 5 bases and 6 bases, there was a span of 17 bases. There are 15 residues in the CDR3. The CDR3 DNA follows: TGTGCCAGCAGTACCGGGACAAGGGTTGGTCAGCCCCAGCATTTT. Protein sequence: CASSTGTRVGQPQHF.

The chain combines TRBV9 with TRBJ2-3; D remains unclear. Germline V gene lookup returns CDR1 SGDLS and CDR2 YYNGEE. The CDR3 runs to 15 residues. V lost 2 bases to trimming and J lost 2 bases, with 12 bases between them. CDR3 loop: CASSVGGFLTDTQYF. CDR3 coding DNA: TGTGCCAGCAGCGTCGGCGGCTTTCTCACAGATACGCAGTATTTT.

This clonotype was recorded many times. The chain joins TRBV7-3 to TRBJ2-1; no firm D call. The CDR3 is made up of 14 amino acids. Germline lookup yields CDR1 SGHTA and CDR2 FQGTGA. V was shortened by 0 bases and J by 4 bases, with 7 bases between the two germline ends. CDR3 region: CASSLTSEYNEQFF. The CDR3 DNA sequence: TGTGCCAGCAGCTTAACCTCGGAGTACAATGAGCAGTTCTTC.

The genes are TRBV7-9 and TRBJ2-3; D might be TRBD1 or TRBD2, each matching 6 bases. V lost 5 bases and J lost 6, with 15 bases in between. The CDR3 runs 14 residues. The V gene's germline CDR1 is SEHNR and CDR2 FQNEAQ (reference sequence). CDR3: CASSQSTGADTQYF. The CDR3 DNA is TGTGCCAGCAGCCAAAGTACGGGGGCGGATACGCAGTATTTT. The full variable domain, rest sourced from reference TRBV7-9 and TRBJ2-3, is DTGVSQNPRHKITKRGQNVTFRCDPISEHNRLYWYRQTLGQGPEFLTYFQNEAQLEKSRLLSDRFSAERPKGSFSTLEIQRTEQGDSAMYLCASSQSTGADTQYFGPGTRLTVL.

The chain couples TRBV20-1 to TRBJ2-3, with D unclear. The CDR3 consists of 12 residues. V was cut by 1 base and J by 7 bases, with 9 bases left in between. The germline gives CDR1 DFQATT, CDR2 SNEGSKA (reference sequence). CDR3 region: CSARVMDYTQYF. In DNA form, the CDR3 reads TGCAGTGCTAGAGTAATGGATTATACGCAGTATTTT.

The rearrangement links TRBV5-8 to TRBJ2-3, with 10 bases identical to TRBD2. This CDR3 is built from 14 residues. CDR1 is SGHTS and CDR2 is YDEGEE in the germline V gene. J lost 4 bases, V lost 6 bases, and 5 bases had no gene match. The CDR3 bases are TGTGCCAGCAACCCGGGACTAGCGTCAGATACGCAGTATTTT. Translation: CASNPGLASDTQYF.

This clonotype was detected only a few times. The CDR3 protein is CASRGLAGPERETQYF. The CDR3 DNA reads as TGTGCCAGCAGGGGACTAGCGGGCCCCGAGCGAGAGACCCAGTACTTC. The chain joins TRBV6-1 to TRBJ2-5; 12 bases are a match to TRBD2. The CDR3 covers 16 residues. Germline V CDR1 and CDR2: MNHNS, SASEGT. J was trimmed by 4 bases and V by 6 bases; bases with no gene match: 9.

This chain joins TRBV5-1 and TRBJ2-3; TRBD1 agrees at 7 bases. Germline V gene data show CDR1 as SGHRS and CDR2 as YFSETQ. The CDR3 contains 17 residues. The V gene end was trimmed by 4 bases and the J gene end by 7 bases; junction bases not matched to a gene: 18. In DNA, the CDR3 is TGCGCCAGCAGCCGGGGACAGCGAGTCCCCCTCAATAATACGCAGTATTTT. Its protein is CASSRGQRVPLNNTQYF.

There are a few counts of this clonotype. The CDR3 nucleotides are TGCGCCAGCAGCGGCGGGACGGGGGCCTACGAGCAGTACTTC. This encodes CASSGGTGAYEQYF. This chain uses TRBV5-1 with TRBJ2-7; D is perhaps TRBD2 (6 bases). The CDR3 is 14 residues long. CDR1 is SGHRS and CDR2 is YFSETQ in the germline V gene. V was shortened by 4 bases and J by 2 bases, with 13 bases between the two germline ends.

CDR3 DNA sequence: TGCGCCAGCACCCTTGCGACGGGTGAAAAACTGTTTTTT. Translated, it gives CASTLATGEKLFF. The rearrangement joins TRBV5-1 to TRBJ1-4, with D unresolved. The germline V and J ends were trimmed by 6 bases and 7 bases, with 13 bases remaining between them. This CDR3 region has 13 residues. Germline assignment: CDR1 SGHRS and CDR2 YFSETQ.

The J gene is TRBJ2-7, the V gene TRBV6-2 or TRBV6-3, with 7 bases that match TRBD2. Germline V gives CDR1 MNHEY, CDR2 SVGEGT. Trimming cost V 5 bases and J 12 bases; bases outside gene matches: 13. The CDR3 contains 13 residues. The CDR3 DNA reads as TGTGCCAGCAGTCCCGACCCACGCGGGAGTGCGTACTTC. Translated, it gives CASSPDPRGSAYF.

The chain joins TRBV6-5 to TRBJ2-3, with D unresolved. The CDR3 is made up of 14 amino acids. Trimming took 4 bases from V and 1 from J, leaving 9 bases between them. From germline, CDR1 is MNHEY and CDR2 SVGAGI. This chain's CDR3 is CASSSIVGTDTQYF. In DNA, the CDR3 is TGTGCCAGCAGTTCCATAGTTGGCACAGATACGCAGTATTTT.

This clonotype came up many times. J is TRBJ2-7 and V is TRBV7-2, with TRBD2 matching 13 bases. This CDR3 is built from 16 residues. Trimming at V came to 4 bases and at J to 7 bases, leaving 10 bases not matched to a gene. CDR1 is SGHTA and CDR2 is FQGNSA in the germline V gene. In DNA form, the CDR3 reads TGTGCCAGCAGCTCCACCGGGACTAGCGGGACGAGAGAGCAGTACTTC. Its translation: CASSSTGTSGTREQYF.

The chain couples TRBV7-2 to TRBJ2-5; a weak D match, TRBD2 (6 bases). Germline V gives CDR1 SGHTA, CDR2 FQGNSA. This CDR3 region has 15 residues. V gave up 5 bases and J gave up 4 bases, with 17 bases separating them. The CDR3 sequence: CASSPAVGRRETQYF. The CDR3 DNA sequence: TGTGCCAGCAGCCCAGCCGTCGGGAGAAGAGAGACCCAGTACTTC.

The CDR3 DNA follows: TGTGCCAGCAGCTTGCGGGGACAGGGAGGGTTCGATGGCTACACCTTC. Its translation: CASSLRGQGGFDGYTF. The chain recombines TRBV7-8 with TRBJ1-2, with 9 bases that match TRBD1. The junction had 11 bases not matched to a gene; V was cut back by 3 bases and J by 6 bases. The CDR3 is made up of 16 amino acids. Germline CDR1 and CDR2: SGHVS and FQNEAQ.

This chain connects TRBV5-1 to TRBJ2-1; 11 positions agree with TRBD2. Germline V lookup: CDR1 SGHRS, CDR2 YFSETQ. The junction had 0 bases not matched to a gene; V was cut back by 3 bases and J by 7 bases. The CDR3 consists of 13 residues. The CDR3 DNA sequence: TGCGCCAGCAGCTGGACTAGCGGGAATGAGCAGTTCTTC. Translating it yields CASSWTSGNEQFF.

This clonotype was seen a few times. V gene TRBV5-1 combines with J gene TRBJ2-3; 7 nucleotides align to TRBD2. The CDR3 has 15 residues. The J segment lost 5 bases and the V segment lost 0 bases, leaving 6 bases of the junction unmatched. Germline CDR1 reads SGHRS; CDR2 reads YFSETQ. As DNA, the CDR3 is TGCGCCAGCAGCTTGGATCCTAGCGGCGTAGATACGCAGTATTTT. This encodes CASSLDPSGVDTQYF. Variable domain in full (rest from reference TRBV5-1 and TRBJ2-3): KAGVTQTPRYLIKTRGQQVTLSCSPISGHRSVSWYQQTPGQGLQFLFEYFSETQRNKGNFPGRFSGRQFSNSRSEMNVSTLELGDSALYLCASSLDPSGVDTQYFGPGTRLTVL.